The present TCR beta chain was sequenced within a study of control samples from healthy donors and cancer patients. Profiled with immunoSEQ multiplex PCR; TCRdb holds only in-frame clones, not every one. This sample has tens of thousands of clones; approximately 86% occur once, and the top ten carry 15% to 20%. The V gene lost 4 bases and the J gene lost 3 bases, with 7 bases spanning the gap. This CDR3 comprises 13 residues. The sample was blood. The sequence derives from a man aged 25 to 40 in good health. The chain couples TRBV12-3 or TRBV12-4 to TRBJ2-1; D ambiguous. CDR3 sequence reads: CASSYEDYNEQFF. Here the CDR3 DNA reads TGTGCCAGCAGTTATGAAGACTACAATGAGCAGTTCTTC.